These T cell receptor beta chains were read from a single sample in a study of blood T cell repertoires in COVID-19. Profiled with immunoSEQ multiplex PCR; TCRdb holds only in-frame clones, not every one. There are 200,000 to 250,000 clones in the sample; 80% to 90% occur only once, and under 4.5% lies in the top ten. Input material: PBMCs or T cells enriched from blood (not recorded which). The receptors shown here come from a young woman who had been exposed to COVID-19. The CDR3 runs from the conserved cysteine through the conserved F or W. A D gene is named only where the DNA matches it firmly. Only part of the rows carry a size: once, few, many, or a class if the clone is expanded.

j_call v_call d_call clone_size cdr3_nt cdr3_aa
TRBJ2-3 TRBV5-4 TRBD2 . TGTGCCAGCAGCTCGACTAGCGGGAGTAACTGGGATACGCAGTATTTT CASSSTSGSNWDTQYF
TRBJ1-1 TRBV18 . . TGTGCCAGCTCACCATCAGGTCGTGAAGCTTTCTTT CASSPSGREAFF
TRBJ2-6 TRBV2 TRBD1 . TGTGCCAGCGTTCCGGGACAGGGGGCGCCCGGGGCCAACGTCCTGACTTTC CASVPGQGAPGANVLTF
TRBJ2-7 TRBV4-2 . . TGTGCCAGCAGCCAAGGAGCGGGCCTCGACGAGCAGTACTTC CASSQGAGLDEQYF
TRBJ1-1 TRBV5-1 TRBD1 . TGCGCCAGCAGCTCCTCTCGACAGGGCACGAGCGTGAACACTGAAGCTTTCTTT CASSSSRQGTSVNTEAFF
TRBJ2-3 TRBV30 TRBD2 . TGTGCCGGGCAGACTAGCGGAATCACAGATACGCAGTATTTT CAGQTSGITDTQYF
TRBJ2-1 TRBV19 . . TGTGCCAGTAGTATAGTGGCTAGCAGAGATAATGAGCAGTTCTTC CASSIVASRDNEQFF
TRBJ2-2 TRBV6-2/TRBV6-3 . . TGTGCCAGCAGTACGGGACTTCGCGCGAACACCGGGGAGCTGTTTTTT CASSTGLRANTGELFF
TRBJ2-7 TRBV4-1 TRBD1 . TGCGCCAGCAGCCAGGCTCGGGGGCCAGGGGGCTTCCACGAGCAGTACTTC CASSQARGPGGFHEQYF
TRBJ2-5 TRBV18 . . TGTGCCAGCTCACCGCCGGTCACTGTGCAAGAGACCCAGTACTTC CASSPPVTVQETQYF
TRBJ2-6 TRBV28 . once TGTGCCAGCAGTTTCGGGGGGCAGGGGGCCAACGTCCTGACTTTC CASSFGGQGANVLTF
TRBJ1-3 TRBV11-2 . . TGTGCCAGCAGTCAGAAACCCGGGGACTCTGGAAACACCATATATTTT CASSQKPGDSGNTIYF
TRBJ2-1 TRBV28 . . TGTGCCAGCAGTTCATTCTCCGGCGGGATCTCCTACAATGAGCAGTTCTTC CASSSFSGGISYNEQFF
TRBJ2-5 TRBV6-6 . . TGTGCCAGCAATAGGGCGGGCAAAGAGACCCAGTACTTC CASNRAGKETQYF
TRBJ1-1 TRBV5-4 TRBD1 . TGTGCCAGCAGCTCCAGACAGGGGGCTTACACTGAAGCTTTCTTT CASSSRQGAYTEAFF
TRBJ2-5 TRBV10-3 TRBD2 . TGTGCCATCAGCCCGGGACTAGCGGGAGCAGAGACCCAGTACTTC CAISPGLAGAETQYF
TRBJ2-7 TRBV4-1 TRBD2 . TGCGCCAGCAGCCAAGGGACTAGCGCTTTTTCCTACGAGCAGTACTTC CASSQGTSAFSYEQYF
TRBJ2-1 TRBV7-3 TRBD1 . TGTGCCAGCAGCTTAGTGGACAGGGGGAATGAGCAGTTCTTC CASSLVDRGNEQFF
TRBJ1-4 TRBV18 . . TGTGCCAGCTCACCCCGACAGGCAACTAATGAAAAACTGTTTTTT CASSPRQATNEKLFF
TRBJ1-5 TRBV5-8 . . TGTGCCAGCAGCTTCGGGTGGAATCAGCCCCAGCATTTT CASSFGWNQPQHF